The entry below gives a single T cell receptor beta chain sequence along with its context. The antigen it recognizes is unknown. No per-base quality is available; no much larger clone lies one base away. For sequencing of the TCRbeta CDR3 region, genomic DNA was extracted from the sorted cells. TCRbeta CDR3 regions were sequenced using the immunoSEQ Assay. TCRdb obtained this table from immuneACCESS and retained in-frame rearrangements with V and J assigned. These tables miss some clones; where compared with another copy, unresolved V genes account for less than half of the shortfall, and the remainder is unexplained. A total of about 79,000 clones appear in this sample, roughly 90% of them only once. Approximately 0.5% of the sample is in the top ten clones. The trial excluded patients who had a history of autoimmune disease or who were on systemic immunosuppression. Peripheral blood for TCR sequencing was drawn from every dose cohort at baseline, at cycle 4 day 1 and at cycle 7 day 1. The samples were taken from a phase I, first-in-human, multicenter, open-label dose-escalation trial of ivuxolimab. Adults with locally advanced or metastatic head and neck squamous cell, hepatocellular, melanoma or renal cell carcinoma were enrolled in the trial. Before TCR sequencing, CD4+ and CD8+ T cells were separately sorted from peripheral blood.

This record belongs to a study of OX40 agonist ivuxolimab in advanced cancers. Regarding the study in general: The costimulatory receptor OX40 (CD134) was targeted by ivuxolimab, a fully human IgG2 agonistic monoclonal antibody. Intravenous ivuxolimab was administered to patients every 2 weeks at six dose levels: 0.01, 0.1, 0.3, 1.5, 3 and 10 mg/kg. Among the roughly 50 dose-escalation patients, 19 had hepatocellular carcinoma, 15 or so melanoma, 9 renal cell carcinoma and 9 head and neck cancer. A male proportion of under 85% and a mean age of approximately 62 years, ranging from 23 to 79, were recorded for the dose-escalation cohort. Patients were allowed to have had prior anti-PD-1, anti-PD-L1 or anti-CTLA-4 therapy, and approximately 41% of the dose-escalation patients had previously received checkpoint inhibitors. Partial responses occurred in three dose-escalation patients: two with cutaneous melanoma and one with hepatocellular carcinoma. The purpose of peripheral TCRbeta sequencing was to test whether ivuxolimab changed TCR sequence diversity and led to clonal T-cell expansion. The paper reports the monotherapy dose-escalation portion (N of about 50 patients) of the phase I ivuxolimab trial.

The germline V gene provides CDR1 SQVTM and CDR2 ANQGSEA. V loses 3 bases of germline sequence and J loses 4 bases, and the interval between the two ends is 7 bases. The CDR3, cysteine through phenylalanine, is 11 amino acids long. Only CDR3 DNA remains: 33 bases, in frame from the first base. On the study overall, not on this receptor specifically: At doses from 0.1 to 3.0 mg/kg, clonal expansion was seen in both CD4+ and CD8+ blood T cells between baseline and week 6. Low levels of normalized T-cell clonal expansion were also seen in some patients who did not respond. After ivuxolimab, expanded clones were on average more numerous among CD8+ T cells than among CD4+ T cells. Which antigens the clonally expanded peripheral T cells were specific for was not determined. In the 0.1-3.0 mg/kg groups, partial responders were among the patients with the lowest normalized peripheral clonal expansion, particularly in CD8+ T cells.

This material consisted of CD4+ or CD8+ T cells sorted from blood, taken in a trial of the OX40 agonist ivuxolimab. The TCR comes from an adult with an advanced solid tumor such as melanoma, head and neck, liver or kidney cancer. The sequence is built from TRBV29-1 and TRBJ2-7; the D segment cannot be called with confidence. The CDR3 reads CSVELTYEQYF. The nucleotide sequence is given as TGCAGCGTTGAGCTCACGTACGAGCAGTACTTC.